This TCR beta chain was captured in a study of T cells in Graves' hyperthyroidism and ophthalmopathy. In this sample, this clonotype turned up many times. Germline CDR1 reads LNHDA; CDR2 reads SQIVND (reference sequence). V gave up 7 bases and J gave up 6 bases, with 15 bases separating them. This CDR3 contains 14 residues. RNA transcripts gave rise to amplified TCR beta CDR3 regions. TCR CDR3 underwent first-round RT-PCR with the HTBI primer set. TCRdb called the multiplex PCR reads again in MiXCR, with one record for every CDR3 protein. The sample has approximately 600,000 distinct CDR3 sequences, over 12% seen once.

The clonotype originates from a woman in her 40s with Graves' ophthalmopathy. The chain joins TRBV19 to TRBJ2-2, with D possibly matching TRBD1 (5 bases). Material for sequencing was blood. The CDR3 DNA follows: TGTGCCAGTATTCCGACAGCCAGCGCCGGGGAGCTGTTTTTT. Translated: CASIPTASAGELFF.